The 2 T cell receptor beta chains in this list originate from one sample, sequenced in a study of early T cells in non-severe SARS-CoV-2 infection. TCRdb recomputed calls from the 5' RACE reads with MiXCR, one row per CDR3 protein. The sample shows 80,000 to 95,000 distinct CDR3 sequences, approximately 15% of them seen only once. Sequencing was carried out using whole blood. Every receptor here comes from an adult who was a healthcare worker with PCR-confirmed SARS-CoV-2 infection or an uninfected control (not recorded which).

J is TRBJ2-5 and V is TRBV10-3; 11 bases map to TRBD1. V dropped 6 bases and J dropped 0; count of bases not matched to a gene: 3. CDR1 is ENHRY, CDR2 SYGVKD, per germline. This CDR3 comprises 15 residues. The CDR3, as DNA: TGTGCCATCAGAGGGGACAGGGGGAACCAAGAGACCCAGTACTTC. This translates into CAIRGDRGNQETQYF.

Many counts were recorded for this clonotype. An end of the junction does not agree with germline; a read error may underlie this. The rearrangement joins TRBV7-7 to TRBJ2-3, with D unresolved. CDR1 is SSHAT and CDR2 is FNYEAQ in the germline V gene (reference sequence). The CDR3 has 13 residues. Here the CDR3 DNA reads TGTGCTAGCAGGCCACAAGGCACAGATACGCAGTATTTT. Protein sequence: CASRPQGTDTQYF. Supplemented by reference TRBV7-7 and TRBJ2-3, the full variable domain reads GAGVSQSPRYKVTKRGQDVTLRCDPISSHATLYWYQQALGQGPEFLTYFNYEAQPDKSGLPSDRFSAERPEGSISTLTIQRTEQRDSAMYRCASRPQGTDTQYFGPGTRLTVL.